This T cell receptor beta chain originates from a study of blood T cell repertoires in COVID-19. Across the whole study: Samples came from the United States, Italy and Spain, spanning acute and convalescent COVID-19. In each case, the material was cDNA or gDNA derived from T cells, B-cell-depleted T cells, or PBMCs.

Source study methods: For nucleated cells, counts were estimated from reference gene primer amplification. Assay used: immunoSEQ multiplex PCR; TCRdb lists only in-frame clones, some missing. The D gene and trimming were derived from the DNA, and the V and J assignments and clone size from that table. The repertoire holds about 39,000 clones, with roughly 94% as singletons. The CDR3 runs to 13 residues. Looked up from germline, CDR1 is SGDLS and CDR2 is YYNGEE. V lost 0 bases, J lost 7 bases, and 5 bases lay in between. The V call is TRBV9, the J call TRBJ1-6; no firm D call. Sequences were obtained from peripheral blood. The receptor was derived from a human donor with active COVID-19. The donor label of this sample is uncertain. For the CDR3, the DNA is TGTGCCAGCAGCGTAGGAAGCAATTCACCCCTCCACTTT. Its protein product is CASSVGSNSPLHF.